This TCR beta chain was recorded in a study of CD8 T cells in ankylosing spondylitis. Points from the study as a whole: Ankylosing spondylitis blood seemed to carry a telltale TCR beta motif made of several highly homologous variants.

This clonotype came up many times. Its matching antigen is unknown. Using its own MiXCR run on the 5' RACE reads, TCRdb lists one record per CDR3 protein. This sample has approximately 440,000 distinct CDR3 sequences, with over 15% found just once. The germline CDR1 and CDR2 sequences are LNHNV and YYDKDF (reference sequence). The V end was cut by 0 bases, the J end by 2 bases, with 7 bases between. This CDR3 comprises 15 residues. Sequencing input: blood, either unsorted or a sorted T cell fraction (not recorded which). This chain joins TRBV15 and TRBJ1-4; D is unclear. The TCR was taken from a male donor with ankylosing spondylitis. CDR3 bases: TGTGCCACCAGCAGAGATGTGCAGACTAATGAAAAACTGTTTTTT. Amino acid sequence: CATSRDVQTNEKLFF.